Following are 2 T cell receptor beta chains from one sample sequenced in a study of identical twins. MiXCR was run by TCRdb on the 5' RACE reads, yielding one entry per CDR3 protein. The repertoire holds about 330,000 distinct CDR3 sequences, 10% to 15% seen once, with about 7% in the top ten. The data also belong to a second study, concerning yellow fever vaccine responses in identical twins.

What was sequenced was CD8+ T cells sorted from blood. Receptors originate from a woman under 30 in good health.

The chain employs TRBV7-9 and TRBJ2-7; a weak D match, TRBD2 (6 bases). The V end lost 5 bases, the J end lost 3 bases, and 20 bases lay between the germline ends. CDR1 and CDR2 (germline): SEHNR, FQNEAQ (reference sequence). The CDR3 sequence is 16 residues long. This CDR3 reads CASSPISGGVNYEQYF. For the CDR3, the DNA is TGTGCCAGCAGCCCAATTAGCGGAGGAGTGAACTACGAGCAGTACTTC.

The chain is built from TRBV6-2 or TRBV6-3 and TRBJ2-7; the D is unclear. The length of the CDR3 is 15 residues. Deletions cut 0 bases from V and 3 bases from J, with 12 bases between. Per germline, CDR1 MNHEY and CDR2 SVGEGT. The CDR3 DNA is TGTGCCAGCAGTTACTCGTCTGGCCGATACTACGAGCAGTACGTC. Translation: CASSYSSGRYYEQYV.